What follows are 27 T cell receptor beta chains derived from one specimen sequenced in a study of cytomegalovirus exposure and HLA in healthy donors. The PCR ran on 60 Vbeta and 13 Jbeta primers. Assay used: immunoSEQ multiplex PCR; TCRdb lists only in-frame clones, some missing. The sample lists 180,000 or so clones, approximately 80% occurring once. The sample comprised PBMCs. Receptors were obtained from a man between 18 and 35 years old in good health and CMV-seronegative.

This clone showed up just a few times. This chain uses TRBV6-9 with TRBJ1-4; no clear D gene. This CDR3 has 16 amino acids. CDR1 and CDR2 (germline): MNHGY, SVAAGI. The V end lost 5 bases, the J end lost 4 bases, and 17 bases lay between the germline ends. The CDR3 loop is CASSQPQAGYNEKLFF. CDR3 nucleotides: TGTGCCAGCAGTCAACCTCAGGCGGGATATAATGAAAAACTGTTTTTT.

This clone was picked up a small number of times. CDR3 residues: CASSSGGTGRETQYF. CDR3 nucleotides: TGTGCCAGCAGCTCTGGCGGGACAGGGCGGGAGACCCAGTACTTC. The chain employs TRBV28 and TRBJ2-5; the match to TRBD1 covers 9 bases. Trimming at V came to 6 bases and at J to 5 bases, leaving 10 bases not matched to a gene. This CDR3 spans 15 amino acids. CDR1 is MDHEN and CDR2 is SYDVKM in the germline V gene.

The J gene is TRBJ1-5, the V gene TRBV6-5; a weak D match, TRBD1 (6 bases). Germline V gene data show CDR1 as MNHEY and CDR2 as SVGAGI. The CDR3 extends over 14 amino acids. V was shortened by 6 bases and J by 0 bases, with 9 bases between the two germline ends. This CDR3 is CASRQGYSNQPQHF. CDR3 sequence (DNA): TGTGCCAGCAGACAGGGATATAGCAATCAGCCCCAGCATTTT.

About this clone: A read error may account for a junction end that differs from germline. V and J are TRBV28 and TRBJ1-2; possibly TRBD1 for D (5 bases). This CDR3 contains 15 residues. Germline CDR1 MDHEN, CDR2 SYDVKM. The CDR3 sequence: CASSPLPRQNYGYIF. The CDR3 DNA follows: TGTGCCAGCAGCCCTCTCCCCCGACAGAACTATGGCTACATCTTC.

This clone was seen only once. The V and J genes are TRBV4-1 and TRBJ1-3; 7 bases fit TRBD1. Trimming at V came to 3 bases and at J to 2 bases, leaving 1 base not matched to a gene. CDR3 length: 14 amino acids. The germline CDR1 and CDR2 sequences are MGHRA and YSYEKL. CDR3 loop: CASSQGTAGNTIYF. The CDR3 nucleotides are TGCGCCAGCAGCCAGGGGACAGCTGGAAACACCATATATTTT.

The chain uses TRBV5-1 and TRBJ2-7, with TRBD2 matching over 9 bases. The ends lost 0 bases at V and 2 bases at J; junction bases unmatched: 6. The V gene's germline CDR1 is SGHRS and CDR2 YFSETQ. The CDR3 is 16 amino acids. The CDR3 DNA follows: TGCGCCAGCAGCTTGGGGCCTAGCGGGACTACCTACGAGCAGTACTTC. This translates into CASSLGPSGTTYEQYF.

The chain uses TRBV14 and TRBJ2-2; D is uncertain. CDR1 SGHDN and CDR2 FVKESK come from the germline V gene. V was pared by 6 bases and J by 7 bases, with 9 bases between. The CDR3 loop spans 12 amino acids. The CDR3 here is CASSFQVGELFF. The CDR3 bases are TGTGCCAGCAGTTTCCAGGTCGGGGAGCTGTTTTTT.

This clone was detected once. The rearrangement joins TRBV30 to TRBJ1-1, with D unclear. Germline CDR1 reads GTSNPN; CDR2 reads SVGIG (reference sequence). Trimming removed 3 bases from V and 1 base from J, with 12 bases in between. The CDR3 has 14 residues. The CDR3 DNA sequence: TGTGCCTGGAGCCTCCGACGGGGGAACACTGAAGCTTTCTTT. This encodes CAWSLRRGNTEAFF.

The genes are TRBV27 and TRBJ1-6; 7 nucleotides align to TRBD1. Germline-derived CDR1 and CDR2 are MNHEY and SMNVEV (reference sequence). Trimming cost V 5 bases and J 3 bases; bases outside gene matches: 22. This CDR3 comprises 21 residues. The CDR3 coding sequence is TGTGCCAGCAGTCGCAGAGGGGGGTTCGAGACAGGGCTAAACTATAATTCACCCCTCCACTTT. This gives the protein CASSRRGGFETGLNYNSPLHF.

J is TRBJ2-3 and V is TRBV30; the match to TRBD2 covers 8 bases. CDR3 size: 14 residues. In germline, CDR1 is GTSNPN, CDR2 SVGIG (reference sequence). Trimming at V came to 5 bases and at J to 2 bases, leaving 6 bases not matched to a gene. This CDR3 is CAWAGLENTDTQYF. The CDR3 nucleotides are TGTGCCTGGGCGGGACTAGAGAACACAGATACGCAGTATTTT.

The chain couples TRBV28 to TRBJ1-2; D remains ambiguous. CDR1 is MDHEN, CDR2 SYDVKM, per germline. Deletions cut 6 bases from V and 2 bases from J, with 22 bases between. The CDR3 runs 17 residues. This CDR3 reads CASRQWTTEPLNYGYTF. CDR3 sequence (DNA): TGTGCCAGCAGACAATGGACTACCGAACCCTTGAACTATGGCTACACCTTC.

This chain links TRBV11-2 with TRBJ2-7; 12 bases match TRBD2. The CDR3 is made up of 15 amino acids. Per the germline V gene, CDR1 is SGHAT and CDR2 is FQNNGV. The trim removed 5 bases at V and 6 bases at J, leaving 8 bases unmatched. The CDR3 loop is CASSRLAGGPGEQYF. The CDR3 coding sequence is TGTGCCAGCAGCCGCCTAGCGGGAGGGCCGGGCGAGCAGTACTTC. The whole variable domain, remainder taken from reference TRBV11-2 and TRBJ2-7, is EAGVAQSPRYKIIEKRQSVAFWCNPISGHATLYWYQQILGQGPKLLIQFQNNGVVDDSQLPKDRFSAERLKGVDSTLKIQPAKLEDSAVYLCASSRLAGGPGEQYFGPGTRLTVT.

A few counts support this clone. V usage is TRBV5-1 and J usage is TRBJ2-2; TRBD1 is a possible D gene (5 bases). CDR1 is SGHRS and CDR2 is YFSETQ in the germline V gene. The CDR3 contains 14 residues. Deletions cut 3 bases from V and 4 bases from J, with 10 bases between. This CDR3 is CASSSDTLTGELFF. The CDR3 nucleotides are TGCGCCAGCAGCTCGGACACCCTCACCGGGGAGCTGTTTTTT.

The chain joins TRBV2 to TRBJ2-1; 11 nucleotides agree with TRBD1. Looked up from germline, CDR1 is SNHLY and CDR2 is FYNNEI. With V trimmed by 6 bases and J by 6 bases, 4 bases remained unmatched. The CDR3 runs to 14 residues. The CDR3 protein is CASSDGTGGNEQFF. The CDR3 coding sequence is TGTGCCAGCAGCGATGGGACAGGGGGCAATGAGCAGTTCTTC.

The chain uses TRBV28 and TRBJ2-7; tentatively, D is TRBD1 (6 bases). The CDR3 runs 15 residues. The ends were cut back, 6 bases at V and 2 bases at J, with 17 bases in the middle. Germline V gene lookup returns CDR1 MDHEN and CDR2 SYDVKM. The CDR3 region has the DNA TGTGCCAGCAGCGCCCTTGGGCAGGGGCCCTACGAGCAGTACTTC. The encoded protein is CASSALGQGPYEQYF.

The rearrangement uses TRBV6-6 and TRBJ2-5, with TRBD2 as a possible D gene (5 bases). The CDR3 totals 11 residues. Germline loops: CDR1 MNHNY, CDR2 SVGAGI (reference sequence). V was pared by 6 bases and J by 5 bases, with 7 bases between. The DNA for the CDR3 is TGTGCCAGCAGCCCGGGGGAGACCCAGTACTTC. It translates to CASSPGETQYF.

The chain is built from TRBV30 and TRBJ1-1; 11 nucleotides align to TRBD1. J gave up 4 bases and V 6 bases, and 16 bases lay outside the gene matches. Per the germline V gene, CDR1 is GTSNPN and CDR2 is SVGIG (reference sequence). The CDR3 runs 17 residues. The CDR3 loop is CACLIGQGALRGTEAFF. For the CDR3, the DNA is TGTGCCTGCCTGATCGGACAGGGGGCGCTCCGGGGCACTGAAGCTTTCTTT.

The chain is built from TRBV6-5 and TRBJ1-1, with D unclear. V lost 2 bases and J 1 base, leaving 5 bases between the germline ends. Germline-derived CDR1 and CDR2 are MNHEY and SVGAGI. The CDR3 is 13 amino acids. As DNA, the CDR3 is TGTGCCAGCAGTTACGTATGGAACACTGAAGCTTTCTTT. Its protein is CASSYVWNTEAFF.

The rearrangement uses TRBV6-5 and TRBJ2-3; a possible D gene is TRBD1 (6 bases). Germline V gene data show CDR1 as MNHEY and CDR2 as SVGAGI. The germline V and J ends were trimmed by 2 bases and 2 bases, with 11 bases remaining between them. There are 15 residues in the CDR3. In DNA, the CDR3 is TGTGCCAGCAGTTACGGCAGGGGTGACACAGATACGCAGTATTTT. This codes for CASSYGRGDTDTQYF.

Only a few counts were recorded for this clone. Additional DNA sequences in this sample encode the identical CDR3. V is TRBV19 and J is TRBJ2-2; D is ambiguous. The V end lost 1 base, the J end lost 6 bases, and 9 bases lay between the germline ends. The CDR3 is made up of 14 amino acids. Germline loops: CDR1 LNHDA, CDR2 SQIVND (reference sequence). CDR3 nucleotide sequence: TGTGCCAGTAGTATAGGTCGCGGCTCCGGGGAGCTGTTTTTT. Protein product: CASSIGRGSGELFF.

This clone has only a few counts. The chain links TRBV20-1 to TRBJ1-4; a possible D gene is TRBD1 (5 bases). Trimming removed 5 bases at V and 12 bases at J, with 13 bases between. Germline lookup yields CDR1 DFQATT and CDR2 SNEGSKA (reference sequence). The CDR3 covers 11 residues. CDR3 DNA: TGCAGTGCTGGCCGGGGGGAGGAACTGTTTTTT. Encoded protein: CSAGRGEELFF.

The chain employs TRBV15 and TRBJ2-6; D is unclear. V was cut by 7 bases and J by 0 bases, with 7 bases left in between. In germline, CDR1 is LNHNV, CDR2 YYDKDF (reference sequence). The CDR3 is 14 amino acids. CDR3 coding DNA: TGTGCCACCATCCAGAACTCTGGGGCCAACGTCCTGACTTTC. Translation: CATIQNSGANVLTF.

V usage is TRBV6-1 and J usage is TRBJ1-2; 7 nucleotides agree with TRBD1. Germline assignment: CDR1 MNHNS and CDR2 SASEGT. The V and J ends lost 5 bases and 0 bases, in that order; junction bases with no gene match: 3. There are 14 residues in the CDR3. The CDR3 loop is CASSRGTANYGYTF. As DNA, the CDR3 is TGTGCCAGCAGTCGCGGGACAGCTAACTATGGCTACACCTTC.

The chain carries TRBV6-1 and TRBJ1-6, with D hard to call. V was trimmed by 5 bases and J by 4 bases, leaving 12 bases between them. The germline V gene encodes CDR1 MNHNS and CDR2 SASEGT. CDR3 size: 15 residues. The CDR3 DNA reads as TGTGCCAGCAGTTCCGACTCGGGTTATAATTCACCCCTCCACTTT. Its translation is CASSSDSGYNSPLHF.

V and J are TRBV11-2 and TRBJ2-5; D is unclear. V was cut by 1 base and J by 9 bases, with 12 bases left in between. Germline V gene sequence: CDR1 SGHAT, CDR2 FQNNGV. The CDR3 covers 13 residues. The CDR3 DNA sequence: TGTGCCAGCAGCTTAGGTTTTTCGGGTGCCCAGTACTTC. Translation: CASSLGFSGAQYF.

V usage is TRBV7-2 and J usage is TRBJ2-1; 8 bases line up with TRBD2. Germline CDR1 SGHTA, CDR2 FQGNSA. The CDR3 length is 15 residues. J lost 7 bases, V lost 5 bases, and 10 bases had no gene match. The DNA of the CDR3 is TGTGCCAGCAGCCCGGCGTGGTCGGGAGGGAATGAGCAGTTCTTC. Translated: CASSPAWSGGNEQFF.

The chain combines TRBV19 with TRBJ2-7; 10 nucleotides line up with TRBD1. The CDR3 has 14 amino acids. V lost 5 bases and J lost 3; bases outside the gene matches: 4. Per the germline V gene, CDR1 is LNHDA and CDR2 is SQIVND (reference sequence). The CDR3 coding sequence is TGTGCCAGTAGTCCGGGACAGGGGTTCTACGAGCAGTACTTC. Its protein product is CASSPGQGFYEQYF.